The 4 T cell receptor beta chains below come from one sample, sequenced in a study of CD8+ T cells in alopecia areata. RNA was isolated and reverse transcribed to cDNA, the sequencing template. The data were produced by immunoSEQ multiplex PCR, yet TCRdb's version contains in-frame clones alone and is incomplete. The sample holds under 20,000 clones, and no clone turns up only once. Cells pooled from cutaneous lymph nodes were sorted on CD4, CD8alpha, NKG2D, NKG2ACE and other markers. The sequencing sample was made of CD8+ T cells sorted from a lymph node. These receptors were collected from a C3H/HeJ mouse with alopecia areata. This line is of MHC haplotype H2-k.

For this clone: Gene and germline names: mouse. The read finishes 4 residues shy of the CDR3 end, and the germline J gene is used to complete it. This chain uses TRBV13-1 with TRBJ1-1; perhaps TRBD1 as D (5 bases). The V end lost 5 bases, the J end lost 4 bases, and 9 bases lay between the germline ends. The CDR3 is 12 amino acids. CDR1 and CDR2 from the germline V gene are NSHNY and SYGAGN. The sequenced CDR3 bases are TGTGCCAGCAGGGGAAGGGGCACA. As protein: CASRGRGT. The full CDR3 reads CASRGRGTEVFF.

This clone has just a few counts. Gene names and germline match the mouse. The read terminates 4 residues before the CDR3 end, so the remaining end is supplied by the germline J gene. The rearrangement uses TRBV31 and TRBJ2-1; 14 nucleotides align to TRBD2. The CDR3 is 14 amino acids. Germline V gene lookup returns CDR1 GKSSPN and CDR2 SITVG. The CDR3: CAWSRDWGGAEQFF. The covered CDR3 bases are TGTGCCTGGAGCCGGGACTGGGGGGGCGCT. The entire variable domain, with the rest obtained from reference TRBV31 and TRBJ2-1, is as follows: AQTIHQWPVAEIKAVGSPLSLGCTIKGKSSPNLYWYWQATGGTLQQLFYSITVGQVESVVQLNLSASRPKDDQFILSTEKLLLSHSGFYLCAWSRDWGGAEQFFGPGTRLTVL.

This clone appeared a few times. The gene names here belong to mouse. The DNA ends 4 residues before the CDR3 does, and the rest of the CDR3 is filled in from the germline J gene. V and J are TRBV13-2 and TRBJ1-4, with D perhaps matching TRBD1 (6 bases). Trimming took off 0 bases at V and 0 bases at J, with 9 bases between the two ends. The CDR3 covers 16 residues. The germline gives CDR1 NNHNN, CDR2 SYGAGS (reference sequence). This CDR3 reads CASGDGTVISNERLFF. The covered CDR3 bases are TGTGCCAGCGGTGATGGGACAGTAATTTCCAACGAA.

This clone was found a few times. The protein recorded in TCRdb does not match the translated DNA at residue 13; the protein presented here comes from translating the DNA. Gene names denote mouse genes. The CDR3 is cut off 3 residues early in the read; its end comes from the germline J gene. The chain recombines TRBV19 with TRBJ1-3, with a tentative D call TRBD1 (6 bases). The CDR3 extends over 16 amino acids. Germline V gene data show CDR1 as FNHDT and CDR2 as SITEND (reference sequence). Deletions cut 0 bases from V and 3 bases from J, with 13 bases between. The CDR3 loop is CASSIEGGRDGNTLYF. CDR3 bases read: TGTGCCAGCAGTATAGAGGGGGGGCGCGATGGAAATACG.